This passage covers 29 T cell receptor beta chains from one sample sequenced in a study of vaccination and CD4 T cells after COVID-19. Their specific antigens are unknown. The treatment here: roughly 10-day PBMC culture with coronavirus spike peptide pools or control peptides (ViraFEST assay). Researchers used the Oncomine TCR Beta short-read assay to sequence DNA from cultured CD4+ T cells. One entry per CDR3 protein, called by TCRdb with MiXCR from the PCR reads. The data show 6,000 to 7,500 distinct CDR3 sequences, 18% seen once. The sequencing input was CD4+ T cells from blood, cultured in vitro. Receptor source: a human donor who had recovered from COVID-19.

This clonotype is termed medium-sized. The chain links TRBV20-1 to TRBJ1-1; D is uncertain. The germline gives CDR1 DFQATT, CDR2 SNEGSKA (reference sequence). V lost 6 bases to trimming and J lost 4 bases, with 21 bases between them. The CDR3 loop spans 15 amino acids. CDR3 sequence (DNA): TGCAGTGCCCTAGGGTCTCTCTCGGAGAGCACTGAAGCTTTCTTT. It specifies CSALGSLSESTEAFF.

This clonotype is judged medium-sized. The chain links TRBV6-5 to TRBJ2-2; 10 bases fit TRBD1. Germline values: CDR1 MNHEY, CDR2 SVGAGI. Germline trimming cut 2 bases from V and 6 bases from J; bases unmatched to any gene: 3. This CDR3 spans 15 amino acids. In DNA, the CDR3 is TGTGCCAGCAGTTACACCGACAGGGGGCCCGGGGAGCTGTTTTTT. Its protein is CASSYTDRGPGELFF.

This rearrangement joins TRBV12-3 or TRBV12-4 to TRBJ2-7, with D possibly TRBD1 on 5 matching bases. The CDR3 extends over 13 amino acids. With 2 bases removed from V and 3 bases from J, the gap between germline ends came to 8 bases. In nucleotides, the CDR3 is TGTGCCAGCAGTTTACTTCAGGGCTACGAGCAGTACTTC. Its protein is CASSLLQGYEQYF.

The chain has TRBV6-5 and TRBJ2-1; tentatively, D is TRBD2 (5 bases). Germline CDR1 MNHEY, CDR2 SVGAGI. The CDR3 contains 16 residues. Trimming stripped 0 bases from V and 3 bases from J, with 12 bases between. The CDR3 reads CASSYSGSTLYNEQFF. Here the CDR3 DNA reads TGTGCCAGCAGTTACTCTGGGAGTACCCTCTACAATGAGCAGTTCTTC.

This clonotype has a handful of counts. The chain recombines TRBV2 with TRBJ2-5; D unclear. Trimming removed 3 bases from V and 4 bases from J, with 6 bases in between. Germline assignment: CDR1 SNHLY and CDR2 FYNNEI. This CDR3 comprises 12 residues. The CDR3 spells CASSDGGETQYF. CDR3 coding DNA: TGTGCCAGCAGTGACGGCGGAGAGACCCAGTACTTC.

In its sample, this clonotype is medium-sized (0.01 to 0.1%). This chain joins TRBV24-1 and TRBJ2-3; 8 nucleotides align to TRBD2. The germline CDR1 and CDR2 sequences are KGHDR and SFDVKD. The CDR3 has 16 amino acids. V lost 5 bases, J lost 4 bases, and 10 bases stayed unmatched. CDR3 DNA: TGTGCCACCAGTGGGGACGGACTAGCCGGCCCAGATACGCAGTATTTT. Encoded protein: CATSGDGLAGPDTQYF.

The chain has TRBV4-3 and TRBJ2-5; 11 bases fit TRBD2. Germline lookup yields CDR1 LGHNA and CDR2 YSLEER. J gave up 5 bases and V 0 bases, and 5 bases lay outside the gene matches. This CDR3 is built from 16 residues. CDR3 sequence reads: CASSQESSGGRETQYF. CDR3 in DNA: TGCGCCAGCAGCCAAGAGTCTAGCGGGGGGCGGGAGACCCAGTACTTC.

This clonotype was seen a handful of times. One junction end does not reproduce the germline sequence, and a read error may be involved. V gene TRBV7-7 combines with J gene TRBJ2-1; D perhaps matches TRBD1 (5 bases). The CDR3 is 15 residues long. The V gene's germline CDR1 is SSHAT and CDR2 FNYEAQ (reference sequence). CDR3: CASSLADAGIGEQFF. CDR3 DNA sequence: TGTGCTAGCAGCTTGGCGGACGCAGGGATCGGTGAGCAGTTCTTC.

This clonotype was counted between two and nine times. The rearrangement joins TRBV24-1 to TRBJ2-5, with 7 bases aligning to TRBD1. There are 15 residues in the CDR3. Germline V gene lookup returns CDR1 KGHDR and CDR2 SFDVKD. After removal of 3 bases from V and 2 bases from J, the junction contained 5 bases not matched to a gene. The CDR3 coding sequence is TGTGCCACCAGTGATGTCGGGACAGTTCAAGAGACCCAGTACTTC. Protein sequence: CATSDVGTVQETQYF.

The chain couples TRBV7-9 to TRBJ2-7; TRBD2 matches 9 bases. Germline values: CDR1 SEHNR, CDR2 FQNEAQ (reference sequence). V dropped 1 base and J dropped 5; count of bases not matched to a gene: 6. The CDR3 has 15 amino acids. The CDR3 loop reads CASSLGAGGLNEQYF. CDR3 in DNA: TGTGCCAGCAGCTTAGGGGCGGGAGGGTTAAACGAGCAGTACTTC.

Relative to its sample, this clonotype is medium-sized (0.01 to 0.1%). The V call is TRBV27, the J call TRBJ1-2, with D tentatively TRBD1 (5 bases). CDR3 length: 14 amino acids. Germline assignment: CDR1 MNHEY and CDR2 SMNVEV (reference sequence). Trimming removed 6 bases from V and 4 bases from J, with 15 bases in between. The CDR3 sequence is CASSWGRRGYGYTF. CDR3 DNA: TGTGCCAGCAGCTGGGGCAGGAGAGGCTATGGCTACACCTTC.

This chain connects TRBV7-9 to TRBJ2-7; tentatively, D is TRBD2 (6 bases). The CDR3 runs 14 residues. Germline V gene data show CDR1 as SEHNR and CDR2 as FQNEAQ (reference sequence). The V gene lost 5 bases and the J gene lost 0 bases, with 11 bases spanning the gap. The CDR3 loop is CASSPRDRSYEQYF. The DNA for the CDR3 is TGTGCCAGCAGCCCGCGGGACCGCTCCTACGAGCAGTACTTC.

The V gene is TRBV19, the J gene TRBJ1-5, with D maybe TRBD1 (5 bases). This CDR3 is 19 amino acids long. Trimming shortened V by 2 bases and J by 4 bases, and 24 bases separated the two germline ends. CDR1 LNHDA and CDR2 SQIVND come from the germline V gene (reference sequence). CDR3 in amino acids: CASSIKDPGQGKKNQPQHF. In DNA, the CDR3 is TGTGCCAGTAGTATAAAGGACCCAGGGCAGGGCAAAAAAAATCAGCCCCAGCATTTT.

This clonotype was seen a single time. This chain links TRBV9 with TRBJ2-5; 7 bases fit TRBD2. The V and J ends lost 0 bases and 5 bases, in that order; junction bases with no gene match: 10. The CDR3 sequence is 16 residues long. Germline-derived CDR1 and CDR2 are SGDLS and YYNGEE. The CDR3 DNA sequence: TGTGCCAGCAGCGTAGCAAGGCAGGGAGGGCAGGAGACCCAGTACTTC. Amino acid sequence: CASSVARQGGQETQYF.

Written as DNA, the CDR3 is TGCAGTGCTAGGACAGGGGGGTACACTGAAGCTTTCTTT. As protein: CSARTGGYTEAFF. J is TRBJ1-1 and V is TRBV20-1; 9 bases are a match to TRBD1. The V segment lost 3 bases and the J segment 3 bases; nucleotides outside the gene matches: 2. The CDR3 is 13 residues long. From germline, CDR1 is DFQATT and CDR2 SNEGSKA (reference sequence).

The chain uses TRBV28 and TRBJ2-2, with a possible D match to TRBD2 (5 bases). CDR1 and CDR2 from the germline V gene are MDHEN and SYDVKM. The CDR3 contains 14 residues. The ends were cut back, 3 bases at V and 1 base at J, with 6 bases in the middle. As DNA, the CDR3 is TGTGCCAGCAGTTTCGGACTGAACACCGGGGAGCTGTTTTTT. Translation gives CASSFGLNTGELFF.

This clonotype is deemed medium-sized (0.01 to 0.1%). This chain links TRBV20-1 with TRBJ2-3; D could derive from TRBD1 or TRBD2 (5 bases each). CDR1 and CDR2 from the germline V gene are DFQATT and SNEGSKA (reference sequence). Deletions cut 6 bases from V and 2 bases from J, with 21 bases between. The CDR3 has 16 residues. DNA for the CDR3: TGCAGTGCCCCCTCCCGGGCAGGGAGTGCCACAGATACGCAGTATTTT. This sequence encodes CSAPSRAGSATDTQYF.

This clonotype is classed as large. The gene calls are TRBV11-3 and TRBJ2-5; D is perhaps TRBD2 (7 bases). The CDR3 is 15 residues long. The V gene's germline CDR1 is SGHNT and CDR2 YENEEA. The V end lost 3 bases, the J end lost 5 bases, and 16 bases lay between the germline ends. For the CDR3, the DNA is TGTGCCAGCAGCTTTCCGCGCGGGGGCGGTGAGACCCAGTACTTC. Translating it yields CASSFPRGGGETQYF.

By share of the sample, this clonotype is medium-sized (0.01 to 0.1%). The chain links TRBV6-5 to TRBJ1-2; TRBD1 agrees at 10 bases. The CDR3 has 15 amino acids. V shed 2 bases and J 8 bases; nucleotides not matched to a gene: 8. CDR1 MNHEY and CDR2 SVGAGI come from the germline V gene. The chain's CDR3 is CASSYMGTGENGYTF. The CDR3 DNA reads as TGTGCCAGCAGTTACATGGGGACAGGGGAAAACGGCTACACCTTC.

This clonotype was observed a few times. The chain is built from TRBV20-1 and TRBJ2-1; 13 bases match TRBD2. Germline V gene lookup returns CDR1 DFQATT and CDR2 SNEGSKA (reference sequence). V dropped 3 bases and J dropped 4; count of bases not matched to a gene: 6. This CDR3 region has 16 residues. Here the CDR3 DNA reads TGCAGTGCTAGCGGACTAGCGGGGGCCCCTTACAATGAGCAGTTCTTC. Amino acids: CSASGLAGAPYNEQFF.

The chain uses TRBV12-5 and TRBJ1-2; D is possibly TRBD1 (6 bases). The germline CDR1 and CDR2 sequences are LGHNT and FRNRAP. The CDR3 sequence is 15 residues long. V was pared by 1 base and J by 6 bases, with 15 bases between. The chain's CDR3 is CASGLGLQGFHGYTF. The CDR3 DNA follows: TGTGCTAGTGGTTTGGGCCTACAGGGCTTTCATGGCTACACCTTC. Supplemented by reference TRBV12-5 and TRBJ1-2, the full variable domain reads DARVTQTPRHKVTEMGQEVTMRCQPILGHNTVFWYRQTMMQGLELLAYFRNRAPLDDSGMPKDRFSAEMPDATLATLKIQPSEPRDSAVYFCASGLGLQGFHGYTFGSGTRLTVV.

A few counts support this clonotype. The chain couples TRBV20-1 to TRBJ1-3; D gene uncertain. CDR3 length: 13 residues. Per the germline V gene, CDR1 is DFQATT and CDR2 is SNEGSKA (reference sequence). V was cut by 2 bases and J by 3 bases, with 8 bases left in between. The chain's CDR3 is CSARSPYGNTIYF. The CDR3 DNA sequence: TGCAGTGCTAGAAGTCCCTATGGAAACACCATATATTTT.

The chain uses TRBV21-1 and TRBJ2-5. TRBV21-1 is given as a pseudogene. This CDR3 is built from 16 residues. In nucleotides, the CDR3 is TGTGCCAGCAGCAAAGAATCCTTCGAGAATCGGGAGACCCAGTACTTC. Translation gives CASSKESFENRETQYF.

This clonotype was observed a few times. In DNA, the CDR3 is TGTGCCAGCAGCCAAGTCGGAGGGTTGAGGGAGACCCAGTACTTC. It codes for CASSQVGGLRETQYF. The J gene is TRBJ2-5, the V gene TRBV11-2; the D gene is possibly TRBD2 (6 bases). V was pared by 5 bases and J by 5 bases, with 18 bases between. This CDR3 comprises 15 residues. Germline lookup yields CDR1 SGHAT and CDR2 FQNNGV.

This clonotype came up a few times. This chain connects TRBV12-3 or TRBV12-4 to TRBJ2-5, with D unresolved. V was clipped by 3 bases and J by 1 base, with 12 bases between them. The CDR3 covers 15 residues. CDR3 sequence (DNA): TGTGCCAGCAGTTTTTCTGCGCGCCGCCAAGAGACCCAGTACTTC. This codes for CASSFSARRQETQYF.

This clonotype came up a few times. The chain uses TRBV12-3 or TRBV12-4 and TRBJ1-1; D is uncertain. The CDR3 length is 12 residues. Between the trimmed V and J ends, which lost 3 bases and 3 bases, there was a span of 5 bases. The CDR3 DNA is TGTGCCAGCAGTTTCTCGGACACTGAAGCTTTCTTT. It is translated as CASSFSDTEAFF.

A single count supports this clonotype. V is TRBV20-1 and J is TRBJ1-2; D unresolved. The CDR3 sequence is 14 residues long. Trimming took 0 bases from V and 7 from J, leaving 15 bases between them. Germline V gene lookup returns CDR1 DFQATT and CDR2 SNEGSKA (reference sequence). Here the CDR3 DNA reads TGCAGTGCTAGAGATACCTTGGGGTGGGGTGGCTACACCTTC. Protein sequence: CSARDTLGWGGYTF.

There are a few counts of this clonotype. The rearrangement joins TRBV11-2 to TRBJ2-7, with D hard to call. The germline V and J ends were trimmed by 8 bases and 7 bases, with 24 bases remaining between them. Germline assignment: CDR1 SGHAT and CDR2 FQNNGV. CDR3 length equals 15 residues. The CDR3 DNA reads TGTGCCAGCGGCTCTCCCCGAAGGACCCATGTGGAGCAGTACTTC. It yields the protein CASGSPRRTHVEQYF.

This clonotype was counted a few times. The V and J genes are TRBV11-3 and TRBJ2-5, with TRBD2 identical over 7 bases. V dropped 1 base and J dropped 1; count of bases not matched to a gene: 9. This CDR3 has 17 amino acids. In germline, CDR1 is SGHNT, CDR2 YENEEA. CDR3 sequence (DNA): TGTGCCAGCAGCTTAGGCTGGAGCGGGACCGTCCAAGAGACCCAGTACTTC. Amino acid sequence: CASSLGWSGTVQETQYF.